This passage covers 7 T cell receptor beta chains from one sample sequenced in a study of blood T cells in healthy people across ages. Next came a second PCR, run for about 7 to 12 cycles, which used a sample-barcoded 5' primer along with a J-beta primer mix. TCRdb redid the calling of the 5' RACE reads with MiXCR, one entry per CDR3 protein. The top ten clones hold 20% of a sample with 700,000 to 950,000 distinct CDR3 sequences, roughly two fifths of them seen once. The sequenced sample consisted of blood. Source of these receptors: a woman aged 55-70 years in good health.

This chain joins TRBV30 and TRBJ1-2; D perhaps matches TRBD1 (6 bases). The CDR3 contains 12 residues. V was clipped by 0 bases and J by 9 bases, with 11 bases between them. In germline, CDR1 is GTSNPN, CDR2 SVGIG (reference sequence). The CDR3 nucleotides are TGTGCCTGGAGTGTTAGGGGGTATAGCTACACCTTC. Translated, it gives CAWSVRGYSYTF.

The rearrangement links TRBV29-1 to TRBJ2-6, with D tentatively TRBD1 (6 bases). Germline CDR1 and CDR2: SQVTM and ANQGSEA. The CDR3 runs 15 residues. V lost 5 bases and J 3 bases, leaving 14 bases between the germline ends. CDR3 coding DNA: TGCAGCGTTATAATACAGGGTAATGGGGCCAACGTCCTGACTTTC. Translated: CSVIIQGNGANVLTF.

In this sample, this clonotype turned up a few times. V usage is TRBV7-3 and J usage is TRBJ2-1, with D tentatively TRBD2 (5 bases). There are 12 residues in the CDR3. The V end was cut by 6 bases, the J end by 9 bases, with 12 bases between. The germline V gene has CDR1 SGHTA and CDR2 FQGTGA. The DNA for the CDR3 is TGTGCCAGCAGATCTACTAGTGGTGAGCAGTTCTTC. It encodes CASRSTSGEQFF.

The V gene is TRBV11-2, the J gene TRBJ1-1, with TRBD1 identical over 7 bases. This CDR3 comprises 15 residues. Germline V gives CDR1 SGHAT, CDR2 FQNNGV. With 1 base clipped from V and 3 bases from J, the junction kept 5 bases outside the gene matches. The CDR3 DNA is TGTGCCAGCAGCTTAGTCAGTCAGGGGGACACTGAAGCTTTCTTT. Its translation is CASSLVSQGDTEAFF.

This chain joins TRBV9 and TRBJ1-6; 7 positions match TRBD1. Germline CDR1 SGDLS, CDR2 YYNGEE. The CDR3 extends over 15 amino acids. The J segment lost 7 bases and the V segment lost 1 base, leaving 5 bases of the junction unmatched. The CDR3 is CASSVRGTENSPLHF. CDR3 in DNA: TGTGCCAGCAGCGTAAGAGGGACAGAGAATTCACCCCTCCACTTT.

This sequence joins TRBV24-1 and TRBJ2-7; 10 nucleotides match TRBD1. The CDR3 loop spans 14 amino acids. With V trimmed by 4 bases and J by 3 bases, 2 bases remained unmatched. Per germline, CDR1 KGHDR and CDR2 SFDVKD. The CDR3 nucleotides read TGTGCCACCAGTGACAGGGACAGGGGCTACGAGCAGTACTTC. This translates into CATSDRDRGYEQYF.

To note about this clonotype: This may be a read error, as it is one base from a much larger clone. This sequence joins TRBV7-2 and TRBJ2-1; D may be TRBD2 (7 bases). The CDR3 loop spans 16 amino acids. Germline V gives CDR1 SGHTA, CDR2 FQGNSA. V lost 5 bases, J lost 5 bases, and 19 bases lay in between. CDR3 loop: CTSSVRGSGGHNEQFF. The CDR3 bases are TGTACCAGCAGCGTACGCGGGAGTGGGGGGCACAATGAGCAGTTCTTC.